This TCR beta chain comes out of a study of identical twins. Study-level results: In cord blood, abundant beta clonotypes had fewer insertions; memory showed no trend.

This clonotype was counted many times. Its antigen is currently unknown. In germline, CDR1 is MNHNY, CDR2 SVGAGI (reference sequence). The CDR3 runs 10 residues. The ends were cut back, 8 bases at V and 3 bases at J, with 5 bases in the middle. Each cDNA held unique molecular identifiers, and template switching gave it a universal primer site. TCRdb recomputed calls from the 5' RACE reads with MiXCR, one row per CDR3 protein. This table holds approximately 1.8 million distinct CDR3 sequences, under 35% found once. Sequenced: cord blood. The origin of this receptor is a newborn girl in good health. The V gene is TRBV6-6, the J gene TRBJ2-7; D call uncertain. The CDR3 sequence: CASGDYEQYF. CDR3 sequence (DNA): TGTGCCAGCGGAGACTACGAGCAGTACTTC.